A selection of T cell receptor beta chains follows, all from one sample in a study of blood T cell repertoires in COVID-19. Produced via immunoSEQ multiplex PCR; TCRdb's table is partial and in-frame only. The sample records 250,000 to 300,000 clones, roughly 77% being singletons. The source material was peripheral blood. All receptors derive from an elderly woman with acute or convalescent COVID-19. Both conserved end residues are part of each CDR3. A D gene is named only where the DNA matches it firmly. Clone size is given for some rows only: seen once, a few or many times, or a class if the clone is expanded.

d_gene: TRBD2
abundance: -
j_gene: TRBJ2-7
v_gene: TRBV6-5
len: 13
CDR3aa: CASRRTSGYEQYF
CDR3nt: TGTGCCAGCAGACGAACTAGCGGGTACGAGCAGTACTTC

d_gene: -
abundance: few
j_gene: TRBJ2-3
v_gene: TRBV18
len: 17
CDR3aa: CASSPLPLGPPSDTQYF
CDR3nt: TGTGCCAGCTCACCACTCCCCCTAGGTCCACCTTCAGATACGCAGTATTTT

d_gene: TRBD2
abundance: -
j_gene: TRBJ2-3
v_gene: TRBV7-2
len: 15
CDR3aa: CASSFGGAVTDTQYF
CDR3nt: TGTGCCAGCAGCTTCGGGGGGGCCGTGACAGATACGCAGTATTTT

d_gene: -
abundance: -
j_gene: TRBJ1-4
v_gene: TRBV28
len: 13
CDR3aa: CASRRPGVEKLFF
CDR3nt: TGTGCCAGCAGGAGGCCAGGGGTGGAAAAACTGTTTTTT

d_gene: TRBD2
abundance: -
j_gene: TRBJ2-1
v_gene: TRBV5-1
len: 15
CDR3aa: CASSLGTSAYNEQFF
CDR3nt: TGCGCCAGCAGCTTAGGGACTAGCGCCTACAATGAGCAGTTCTTC

d_gene: TRBD2
abundance: -
j_gene: TRBJ2-1
v_gene: TRBV7-3
len: 16
CDR3aa: CASSPGRDSGEDEQFF
CDR3nt: TGTGCCAGCAGCCCGGGGCGGGATAGCGGGGAGGATGAGCAGTTCTTC

d_gene: -
abundance: -
j_gene: TRBJ1-1
v_gene: TRBV20-1
len: 11
CDR3aa: CSASPGGVAFF
CDR3nt: TGCAGTGCTAGCCCGGGGGGGGTAGCTTTCTTT

d_gene: TRBD1
abundance: -
j_gene: TRBJ1-1
v_gene: TRBV7-9
len: 13
CDR3aa: CASSRTQGTEAFF
CDR3nt: TGTGCCAGCAGCCGAACACAGGGGACTGAAGCTTTCTTT

d_gene: TRBD2
abundance: -
j_gene: TRBJ2-1
v_gene: TRBV30
len: 16
CDR3aa: CAWSVQVSSGFNEQFF
CDR3nt: TGTGCCTGGAGTGTACAGGTGTCTAGCGGGTTTAATGAGCAGTTCTTC

d_gene: TRBD1
abundance: -
j_gene: TRBJ2-2
v_gene: TRBV11-3
len: 14
CDR3aa: CASSVDRANGELFF
CDR3nt: TGTGCCAGCAGCGTTGACAGGGCTAACGGGGAGCTGTTTTTT

d_gene: TRBD1
abundance: few
j_gene: TRBJ2-7
v_gene: TRBV6-5
len: 15
CDR3aa: CASSYAGQAVYEQYF
CDR3nt: TGTGCCAGCAGTTACGCGGGACAGGCCGTCTACGAGCAGTACTTC

d_gene: -
abundance: -
j_gene: TRBJ2-3
v_gene: TRBV24-1
len: 11
CDR3aa: CARLGQDTQYF
CDR3nt: TGTGCTCGTCTGGGCCAGGATACGCAGTATTTT

d_gene: TRBD2
abundance: -
j_gene: TRBJ2-5
v_gene: TRBV18
len: 17
CDR3aa: CASSPRRTSGTQETQYF
CDR3nt: TGTGCCAGCTCACCCCGGCGGACTAGCGGAACTCAAGAGACCCAGTACTTC

d_gene: TRBD2
abundance: once
j_gene: TRBJ2-5
v_gene: TRBV27
len: 13
CDR3aa: CASRLGGLETQYF
CDR3nt: TGTGCCAGCAGGTTGGGGGGGTTGGAGACCCAGTACTTC

d_gene: -
abundance: -
j_gene: TRBJ2-1
v_gene: TRBV10-2
len: 12
CDR3aa: CASRGGFNEQFF
CDR3nt: TGCGCCAGCAGGGGGGGATTCAATGAGCAGTTCTTC

d_gene: -
abundance: once
j_gene: TRBJ2-1
v_gene: TRBV30
len: 12
CDR3aa: CAWSVFRGMALF
CDR3nt: TGTGCCTGGAGTGTGTTTAGGGGGATGGCACTCTTC

d_gene: -
abundance: -
j_gene: TRBJ1-6
v_gene: TRBV19
len: 12
CDR3aa: CASSGRQSPLHF
CDR3nt: TGTGCCAGTAGTGGGCGACAGTCGCCCCTCCACTTT

d_gene: -
abundance: -
j_gene: TRBJ2-7
v_gene: TRBV25-1
len: 16
CDR3aa: CASSEFAGLNYYEQYF
CDR3nt: TGTGCCAGCAGTGAGTTCGCGGGACTGAACTACTACGAGCAGTACTTC